This TCR beta chain is drawn from a study of chemoradiotherapy in HPV16-positive cancers. CDR1 is LGHNA and CDR2 is YSLEER in the germline V gene. The CDR3 totals 16 residues. The V and J ends lost 0 bases and 1 base respectively, with 12 bases between them. Data came from immunoSEQ multiplex PCR; TCRdb stores just in-frame clones and leaves some out. This table has around 12,000 clones, 80% to 90% appearing once. Source: blood, taken from a patient who underwent chemoradiotherapy. The TCR originated in a human donor with HPV-associated anogenital cancer. This chain links TRBV4-3 with TRBJ1-1; possibly TRBD1 for D (6 bases). CDR3 region: CASSQDPRGRNTEAFF. The CDR3 coding sequence is TGCGCCAGCAGCCAAGATCCCAGGGGCCGGAACACTGAAGCTTTCTTT.